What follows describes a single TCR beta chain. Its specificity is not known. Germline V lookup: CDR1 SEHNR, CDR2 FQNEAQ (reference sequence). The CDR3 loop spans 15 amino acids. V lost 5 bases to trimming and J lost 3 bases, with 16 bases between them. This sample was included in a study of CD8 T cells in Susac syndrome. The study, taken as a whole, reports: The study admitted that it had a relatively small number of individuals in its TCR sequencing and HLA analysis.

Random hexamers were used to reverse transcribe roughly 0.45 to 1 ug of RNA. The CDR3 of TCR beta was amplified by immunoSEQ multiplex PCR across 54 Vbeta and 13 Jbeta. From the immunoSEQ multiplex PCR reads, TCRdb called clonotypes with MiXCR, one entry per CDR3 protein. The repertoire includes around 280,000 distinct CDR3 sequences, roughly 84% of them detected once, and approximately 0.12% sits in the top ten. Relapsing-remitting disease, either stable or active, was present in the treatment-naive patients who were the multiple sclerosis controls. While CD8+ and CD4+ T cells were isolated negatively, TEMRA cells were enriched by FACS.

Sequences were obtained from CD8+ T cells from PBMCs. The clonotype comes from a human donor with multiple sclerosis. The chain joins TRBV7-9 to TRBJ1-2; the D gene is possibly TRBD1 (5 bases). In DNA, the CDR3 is TGTGCCAGCAGCGTTGTCGGGGGAACCGACTATGGCTACACCTTC. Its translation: CASSVVGGTDYGYTF.